This T cell receptor (beta chain) came from a study of identical twins. From the 5' RACE reads, TCRdb called clonotypes with MiXCR, one entry per CDR3 protein. In the table there are some 500,000 distinct CDR3 sequences, over 12% of which are singletons. Study findings and constraints: In cord blood, abundant beta clonotypes had fewer insertions; memory showed no trend.

The CDR3 spans 15 residues. Per germline, CDR1 SGDLS and CDR2 YYNGEE. With V trimmed by 4 bases and J by 12 bases, 9 bases remained unmatched. Points on this clonotype: Antigen unknown.

The data also belong to a second study, concerning yellow fever vaccine responses in identical twins.

The sequenced material came from CD4+ T cells sorted from blood. The chain links TRBV9 to TRBJ2-1; 14 bases align to TRBD2. The TCR was taken from a woman aged 18-29 years in good health. The DNA for the CDR3 is TGTGCCAGCAGCATGACTAGCGGGGGGGCGTCAGGGCAGTTCTTC. The encoded protein is CASSMTSGGASGQFF. The whole variable domain, remainder taken from reference TRBV9 and TRBJ2-1, is DSGVTQTPKHLITATGQRVTLRCSPRSGDLSVYWYQQSLDQGLQFLIQYYNGEERAKGNILERFSAQQFPDLHSELNLSSLELGDSALYFCASSMTSGGASGQFFGPGTRLTVL.